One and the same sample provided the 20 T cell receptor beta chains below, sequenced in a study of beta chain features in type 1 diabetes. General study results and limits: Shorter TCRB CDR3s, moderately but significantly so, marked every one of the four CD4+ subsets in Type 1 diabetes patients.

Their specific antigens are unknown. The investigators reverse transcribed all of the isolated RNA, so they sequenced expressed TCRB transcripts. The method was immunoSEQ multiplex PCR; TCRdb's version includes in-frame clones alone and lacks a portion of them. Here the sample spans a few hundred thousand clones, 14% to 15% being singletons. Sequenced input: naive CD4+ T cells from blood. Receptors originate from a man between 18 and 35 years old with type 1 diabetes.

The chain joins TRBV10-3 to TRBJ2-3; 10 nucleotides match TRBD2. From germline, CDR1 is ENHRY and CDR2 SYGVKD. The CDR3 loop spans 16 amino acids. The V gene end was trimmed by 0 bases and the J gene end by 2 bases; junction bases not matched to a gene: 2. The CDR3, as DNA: TGTGCCATCAGTGAGTCGGGACTAGCGAACACAGATACGCAGTATTTT. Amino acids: CAISESGLANTDTQYF.

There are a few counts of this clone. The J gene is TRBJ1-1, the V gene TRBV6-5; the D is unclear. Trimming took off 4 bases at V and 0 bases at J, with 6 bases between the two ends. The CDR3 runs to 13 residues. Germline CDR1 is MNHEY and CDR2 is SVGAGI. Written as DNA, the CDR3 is TGTGCCAGCAGTTCTCGGTTGAACACTGAAGCTTTCTTT. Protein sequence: CASSSRLNTEAFF.

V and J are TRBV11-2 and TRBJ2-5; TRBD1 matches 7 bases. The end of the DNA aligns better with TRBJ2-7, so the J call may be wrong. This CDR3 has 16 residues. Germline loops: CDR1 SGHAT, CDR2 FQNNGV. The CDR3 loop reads CASSPDLVTGAYEQYF. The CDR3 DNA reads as TGTGCCAGCAGCCCCGATTTGGTAACAGGGGCCTACGAGCAGTACTTC.

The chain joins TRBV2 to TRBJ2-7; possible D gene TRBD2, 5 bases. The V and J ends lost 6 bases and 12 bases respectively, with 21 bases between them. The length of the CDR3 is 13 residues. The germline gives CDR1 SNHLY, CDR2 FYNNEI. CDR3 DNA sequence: TGTGCCAGCAGCCGCCCAAGCGGCCGGGGTTCGTACTTC. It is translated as CASSRPSGRGSYF.

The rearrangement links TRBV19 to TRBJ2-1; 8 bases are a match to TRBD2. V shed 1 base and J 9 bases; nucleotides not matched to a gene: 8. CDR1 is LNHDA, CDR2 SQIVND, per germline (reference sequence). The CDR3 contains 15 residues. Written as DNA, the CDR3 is TGTGCCAGTAGTATAGTCGGGGGGGAGAGGATTGAGCAGTTCTTC. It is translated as CASSIVGGERIEQFF. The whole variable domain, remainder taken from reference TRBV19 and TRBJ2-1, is DGGITQSPKYLFRKEGQNVTLSCEQNLNHDAMYWYRQDPGQGLRLIYYSQIVNDFQKGDIAEGYSVSREKKESFPLTVTSAQKNPTAFYLCASSIVGGERIEQFFGPGTRLTVL.

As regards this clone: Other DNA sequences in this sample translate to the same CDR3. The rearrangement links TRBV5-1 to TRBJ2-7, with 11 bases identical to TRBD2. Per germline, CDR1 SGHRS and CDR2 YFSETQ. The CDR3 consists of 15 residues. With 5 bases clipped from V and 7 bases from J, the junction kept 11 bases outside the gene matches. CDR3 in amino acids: CASSPLAGANTEQYF. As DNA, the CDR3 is TGCGCCAGCAGTCCACTAGCGGGGGCGAATACGGAGCAGTACTTC.

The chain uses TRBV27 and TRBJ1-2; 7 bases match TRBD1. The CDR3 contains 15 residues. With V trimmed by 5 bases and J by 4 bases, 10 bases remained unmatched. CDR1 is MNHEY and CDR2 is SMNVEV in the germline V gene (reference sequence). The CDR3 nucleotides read TGTGCCAGCAGTCTTGACAGGGCGCGGGCCTATGGCTACACCTTC. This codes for CASSLDRARAYGYTF.

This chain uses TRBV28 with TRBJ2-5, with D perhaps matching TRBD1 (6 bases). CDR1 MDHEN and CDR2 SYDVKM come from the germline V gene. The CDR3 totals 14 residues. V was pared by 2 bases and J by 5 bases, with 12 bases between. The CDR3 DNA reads TGTGCCAGCAGTTTAATTCCAGGGGAGGAGACCCAGTACTTC. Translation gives CASSLIPGEETQYF.

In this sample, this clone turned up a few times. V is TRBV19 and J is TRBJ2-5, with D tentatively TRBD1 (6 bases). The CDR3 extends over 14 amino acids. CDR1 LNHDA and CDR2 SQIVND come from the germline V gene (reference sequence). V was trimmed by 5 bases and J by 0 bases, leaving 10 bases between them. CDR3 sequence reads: CASSDRTYQETQYF. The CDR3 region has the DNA TGTGCCAGTAGTGACAGGACTTACCAAGAGACCCAGTACTTC.

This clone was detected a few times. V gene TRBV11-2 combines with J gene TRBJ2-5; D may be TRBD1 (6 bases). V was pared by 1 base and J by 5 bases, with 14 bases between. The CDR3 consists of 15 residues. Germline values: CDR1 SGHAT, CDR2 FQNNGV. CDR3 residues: CASSLGLQGSETQYF. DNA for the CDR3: TGTGCCAGCAGCTTAGGGTTACAGGGCTCGGAGACCCAGTACTTC.

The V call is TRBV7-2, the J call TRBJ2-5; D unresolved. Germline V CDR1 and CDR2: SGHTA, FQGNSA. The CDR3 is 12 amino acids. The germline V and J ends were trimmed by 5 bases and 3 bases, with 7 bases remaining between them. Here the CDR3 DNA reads TGTGCCAGCAGCCCGCACAAAGAGACCCAGTACTTC. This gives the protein CASSPHKETQYF.

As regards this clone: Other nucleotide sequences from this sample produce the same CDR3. For the CDR3, the DNA is TGTGCCAGCAGTTTGTCCGGGACTAGCGGCTCCTACGAGCAGTACTTC. It yields the protein CASSLSGTSGSYEQYF. The chain couples TRBV28 to TRBJ2-7; TRBD2 matches at 11 bases. The CDR3 totals 16 residues. V trimming: 3 bases; J trimming: 0 bases; junction bases outside the gene matches: 4. From germline, CDR1 is MDHEN and CDR2 SYDVKM. Together with reference TRBV28 and TRBJ2-7, the CDR3 gives the full variable domain: DVKVTQSSRYLVKRTGEKVFLECVQDMDHENMFWYRQDPGLGLRLIYFSYDVKMKEKGDIPEGYSVSREKKERFSLILESASTNQTSMYLCASSLSGTSGSYEQYFGPGTRLTVT.

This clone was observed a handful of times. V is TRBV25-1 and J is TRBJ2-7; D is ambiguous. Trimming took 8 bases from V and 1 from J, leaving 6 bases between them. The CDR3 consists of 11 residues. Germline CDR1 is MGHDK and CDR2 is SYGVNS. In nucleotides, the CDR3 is TGTGCCAGCCGCGATTCCTACGAGCAGTACTTC. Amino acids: CASRDSYEQYF.

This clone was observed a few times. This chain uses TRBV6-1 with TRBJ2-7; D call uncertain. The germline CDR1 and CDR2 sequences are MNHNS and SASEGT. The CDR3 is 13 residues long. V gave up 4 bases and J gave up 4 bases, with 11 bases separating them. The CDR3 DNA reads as TGTGCCAGCAGTGTCGTAGTAAGATACGAGCAGTACTTC. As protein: CASSVVVRYEQYF.

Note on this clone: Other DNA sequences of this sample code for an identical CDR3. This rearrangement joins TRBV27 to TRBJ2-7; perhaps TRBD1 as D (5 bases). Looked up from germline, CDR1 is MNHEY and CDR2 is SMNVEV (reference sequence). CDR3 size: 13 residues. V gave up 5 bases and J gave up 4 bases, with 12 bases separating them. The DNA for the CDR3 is TGTGCCAGCAGTCGGCAGGGATCATACGAGCAGTACTTC. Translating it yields CASSRQGSYEQYF.

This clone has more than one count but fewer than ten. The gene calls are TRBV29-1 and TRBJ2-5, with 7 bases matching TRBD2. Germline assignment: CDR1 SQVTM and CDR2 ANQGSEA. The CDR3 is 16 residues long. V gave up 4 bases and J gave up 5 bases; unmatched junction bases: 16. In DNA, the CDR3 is TGCAGCGTTGTCTATCGGCGGGCGGGAGTGGGGGAGACCCAGTACTTC. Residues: CSVVYRRAGVGETQYF.

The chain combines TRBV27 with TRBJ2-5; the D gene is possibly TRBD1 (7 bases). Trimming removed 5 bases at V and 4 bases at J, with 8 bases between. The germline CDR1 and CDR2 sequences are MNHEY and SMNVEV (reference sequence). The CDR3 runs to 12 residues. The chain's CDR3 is CASSQGGETQYF. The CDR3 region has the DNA TGTGCCAGCAGTCAGGGGGGAGAGACCCAGTACTTC.

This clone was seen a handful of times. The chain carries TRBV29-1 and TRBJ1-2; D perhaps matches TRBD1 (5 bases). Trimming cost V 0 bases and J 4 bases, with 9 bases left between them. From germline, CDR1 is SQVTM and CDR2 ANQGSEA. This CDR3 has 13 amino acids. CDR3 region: CSVEDLQGYGYTF. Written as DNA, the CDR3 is TGCAGCGTTGAAGATCTGCAGGGCTATGGCTACACCTTC.

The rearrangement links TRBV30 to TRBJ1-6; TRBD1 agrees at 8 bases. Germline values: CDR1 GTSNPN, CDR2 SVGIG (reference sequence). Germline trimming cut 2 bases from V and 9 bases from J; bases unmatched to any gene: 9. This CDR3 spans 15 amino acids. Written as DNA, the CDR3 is TGTGCCTGGAGTACCAGGGGGCAGGGTAGTTCACCCCTCCACTTT. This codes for CAWSTRGQGSSPLHF. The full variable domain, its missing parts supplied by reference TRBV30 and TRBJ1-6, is SQTIHQWPATLVQPVGSPLSLECTVEGTSNPNLYWYRQAAGRGLQLLFYSVGIGQISSEVPQNLSASRPQDRQFILSSKKLLLSDSGFYLCAWSTRGQGSSPLHFGNGTRLTVT.

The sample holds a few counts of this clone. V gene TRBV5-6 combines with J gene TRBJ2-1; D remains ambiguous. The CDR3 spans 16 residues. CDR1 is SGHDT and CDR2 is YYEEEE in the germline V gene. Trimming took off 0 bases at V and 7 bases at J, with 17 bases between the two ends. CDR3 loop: CASSLEVASGWNEQFF. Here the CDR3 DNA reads TGTGCCAGCAGCTTGGAGGTAGCCTCCGGGTGGAATGAGCAGTTCTTC.